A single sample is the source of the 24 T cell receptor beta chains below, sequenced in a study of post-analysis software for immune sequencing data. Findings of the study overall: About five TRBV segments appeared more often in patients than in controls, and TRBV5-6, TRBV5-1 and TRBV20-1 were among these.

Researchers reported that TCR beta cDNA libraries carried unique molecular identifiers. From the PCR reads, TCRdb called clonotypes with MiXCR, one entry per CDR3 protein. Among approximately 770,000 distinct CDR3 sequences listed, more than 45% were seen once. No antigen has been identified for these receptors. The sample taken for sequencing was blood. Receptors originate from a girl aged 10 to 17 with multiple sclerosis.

The CDR3 here is CASSAEGGDEQFF. In nucleotides, the CDR3 is TGTGCCAGCAGCGCAGAGGGAGGTGATGAGCAGTTCTTC. The V and J genes are TRBV9 and TRBJ2-1; possibly TRBD2 for D (6 bases). V was pared by 3 bases and J by 8 bases, with 12 bases between. The CDR3 is 13 amino acids. Germline CDR1 is SGDLS and CDR2 is YYNGEE.

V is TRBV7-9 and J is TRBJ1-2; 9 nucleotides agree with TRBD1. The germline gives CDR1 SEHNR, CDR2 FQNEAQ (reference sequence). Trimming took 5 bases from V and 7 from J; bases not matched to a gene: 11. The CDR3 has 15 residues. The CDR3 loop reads CASSGPGQGERGYTF. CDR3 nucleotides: TGTGCCAGCAGCGGCCCGGGACAGGGAGAACGTGGCTACACCTTC.

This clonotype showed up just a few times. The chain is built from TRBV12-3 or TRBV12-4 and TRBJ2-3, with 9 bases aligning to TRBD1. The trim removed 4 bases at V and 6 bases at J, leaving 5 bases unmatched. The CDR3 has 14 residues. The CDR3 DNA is TGTGCCAGCAGTTCGGGACAGGGTGCGGATACGCAGTATTTT. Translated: CASSSGQGADTQYF.

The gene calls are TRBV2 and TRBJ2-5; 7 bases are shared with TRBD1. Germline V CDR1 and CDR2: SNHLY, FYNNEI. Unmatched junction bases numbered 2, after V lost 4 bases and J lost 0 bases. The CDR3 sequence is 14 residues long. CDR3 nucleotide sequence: TGTGCCAGCAGTGGGGGACAGTACCAAGAGACCCAGTACTTC. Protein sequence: CASSGGQYQETQYF.

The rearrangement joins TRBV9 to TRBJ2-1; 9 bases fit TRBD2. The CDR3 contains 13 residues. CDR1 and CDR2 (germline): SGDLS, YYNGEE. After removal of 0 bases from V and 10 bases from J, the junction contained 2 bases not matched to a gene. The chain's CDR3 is CASSVELAGEQFF. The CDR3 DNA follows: TGTGCCAGCAGCGTAGAACTAGCGGGCGAGCAGTTCTTC.

CDR3 sequence (DNA): TGTGCCAGCAGCTTGTTCGGGACAGGGAAGACTGAAGCTTTCTTT. Protein sequence: CASSLFGTGKTEAFF. V is TRBV7-9 and J is TRBJ1-1; 9 nucleotides match TRBD1. J gave up 5 bases and V 3 bases, and 7 bases lay outside the gene matches. Germline CDR1 reads SEHNR; CDR2 reads FQNEAQ (reference sequence). The CDR3 consists of 15 residues.

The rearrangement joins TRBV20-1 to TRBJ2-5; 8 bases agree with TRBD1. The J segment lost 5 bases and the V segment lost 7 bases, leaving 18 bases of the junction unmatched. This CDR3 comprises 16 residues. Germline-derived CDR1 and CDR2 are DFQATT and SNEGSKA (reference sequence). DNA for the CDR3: TGCAGTGTTCTAAGCCCACAGGGGACAGGTTGGGAGACCCAGTACTTC. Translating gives CSVLSPQGTGWETQYF.

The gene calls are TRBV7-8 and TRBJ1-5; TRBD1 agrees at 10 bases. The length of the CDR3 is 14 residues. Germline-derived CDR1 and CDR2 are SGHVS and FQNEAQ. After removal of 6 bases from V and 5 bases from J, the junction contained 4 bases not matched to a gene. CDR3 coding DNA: TGTGCCAGCAGTCCGGACAGGGGGGATCAGCCCCAGCATTTT. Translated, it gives CASSPDRGDQPQHF.

CDR3 DNA sequence: TGCAGCGTTGAATGGTTAGCGGCAGATACGCAGTATTTT. This sequence encodes CSVEWLAADTQYF. This chain joins TRBV29-1 and TRBJ2-3, with D possibly matching TRBD2 (6 bases). Germline CDR1 and CDR2: SQVTM and ANQGSEA. V gave up 2 bases and J gave up 4 bases, with 10 bases separating them. The CDR3 runs 13 residues.

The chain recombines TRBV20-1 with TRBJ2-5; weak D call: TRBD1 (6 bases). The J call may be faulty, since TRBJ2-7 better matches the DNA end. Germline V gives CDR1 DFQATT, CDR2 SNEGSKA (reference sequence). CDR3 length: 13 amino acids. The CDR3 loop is CSALPRGRYEQYF. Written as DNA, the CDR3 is TGCAGTGCCCTCCCCAGGGGAAGGTACGAGCAGTACTTC.

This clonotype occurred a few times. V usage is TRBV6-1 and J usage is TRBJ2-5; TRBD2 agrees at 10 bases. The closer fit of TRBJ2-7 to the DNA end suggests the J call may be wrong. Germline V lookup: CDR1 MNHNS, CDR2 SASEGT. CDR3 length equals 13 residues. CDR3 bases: TGTGCCAGCAGATCTAGCGGGAGCCGCGAGCAGTACTTC. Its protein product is CASRSSGSREQYF.

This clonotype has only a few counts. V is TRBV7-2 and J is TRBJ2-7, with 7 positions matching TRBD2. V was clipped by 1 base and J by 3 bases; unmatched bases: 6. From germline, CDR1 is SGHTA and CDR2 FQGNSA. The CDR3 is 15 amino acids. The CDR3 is CASSLDGGDYYEQYF. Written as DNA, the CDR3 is TGTGCCAGCAGCTTAGATGGCGGGGACTACTACGAGCAGTACTTC.

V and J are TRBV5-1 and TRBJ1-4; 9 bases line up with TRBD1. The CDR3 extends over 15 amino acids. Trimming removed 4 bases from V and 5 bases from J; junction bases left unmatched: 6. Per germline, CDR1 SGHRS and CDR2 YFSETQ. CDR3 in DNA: TGCGCCAGCAGCCTGACCGGGACAGGGAATGAAAAACTGTTTTTT. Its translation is CASSLTGTGNEKLFF. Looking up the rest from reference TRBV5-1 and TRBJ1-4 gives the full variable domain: KAGVTQTPRYLIKTRGQQVTLSCSPISGHRSVSWYQQTPGQGLQFLFEYFSETQRNKGNFPGRFSGRQFSNSRSEMNVSTLELGDSALYLCASSLTGTGNEKLFFGSGTQLSVL.

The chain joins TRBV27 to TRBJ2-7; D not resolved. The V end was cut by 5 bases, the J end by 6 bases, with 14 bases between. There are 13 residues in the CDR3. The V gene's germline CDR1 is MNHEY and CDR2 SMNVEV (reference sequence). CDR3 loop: CASSLESGGEQYF. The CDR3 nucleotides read TGTGCCAGCAGTCTCGAGTCGGGCGGCGAGCAGTACTTC.

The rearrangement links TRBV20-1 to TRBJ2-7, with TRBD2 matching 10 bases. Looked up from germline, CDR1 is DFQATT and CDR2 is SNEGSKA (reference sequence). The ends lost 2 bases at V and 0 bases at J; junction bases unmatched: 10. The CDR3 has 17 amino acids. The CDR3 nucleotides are TGCAGTGCTAGAAGGACTAGCGGACTGTCCTCCTCCTACGAGCAGTACTTC. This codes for CSARRTSGLSSSYEQYF.

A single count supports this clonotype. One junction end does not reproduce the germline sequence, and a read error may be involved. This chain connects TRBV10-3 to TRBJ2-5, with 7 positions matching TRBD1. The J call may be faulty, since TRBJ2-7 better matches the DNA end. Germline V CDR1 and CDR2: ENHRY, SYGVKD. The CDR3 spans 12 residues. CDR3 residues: CAVSGDSYEQYF. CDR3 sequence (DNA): TGTGCCGTCAGTGGGGACAGCTACGAGCAGTACTTC.

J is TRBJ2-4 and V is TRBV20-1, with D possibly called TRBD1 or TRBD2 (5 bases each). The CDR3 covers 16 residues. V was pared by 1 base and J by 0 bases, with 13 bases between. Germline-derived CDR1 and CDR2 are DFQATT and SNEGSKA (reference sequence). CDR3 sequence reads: CSARAGQVIAKNIQYF. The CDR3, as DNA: TGCAGTGCTAGAGCGGGGCAAGTCATAGCCAAAAACATTCAGTACTTC.

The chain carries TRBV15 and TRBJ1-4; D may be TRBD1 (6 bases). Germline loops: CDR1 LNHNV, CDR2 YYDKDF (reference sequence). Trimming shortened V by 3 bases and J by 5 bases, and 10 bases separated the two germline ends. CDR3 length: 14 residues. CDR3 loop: CATSRDRNNEKLFF. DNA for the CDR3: TGTGCCACCAGCAGGGACAGAAACAATGAAAAACTGTTTTTT.

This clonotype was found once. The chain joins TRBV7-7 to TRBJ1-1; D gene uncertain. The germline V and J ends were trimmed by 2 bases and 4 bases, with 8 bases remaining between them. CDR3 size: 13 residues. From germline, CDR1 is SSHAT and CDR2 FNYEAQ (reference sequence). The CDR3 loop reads CASSLRRGTEAFF. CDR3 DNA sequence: TGTGCCAGCAGCTTAAGGCGCGGCACTGAAGCTTTCTTT.

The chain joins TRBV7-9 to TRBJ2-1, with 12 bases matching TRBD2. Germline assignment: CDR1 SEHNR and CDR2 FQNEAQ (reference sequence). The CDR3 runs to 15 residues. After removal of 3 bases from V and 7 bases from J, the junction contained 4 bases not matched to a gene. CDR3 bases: TGTGCCAGCAGCTTCCTAGCGGGAGGGTCTAATGAGCAGTTCTTC. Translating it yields CASSFLAGGSNEQFF.

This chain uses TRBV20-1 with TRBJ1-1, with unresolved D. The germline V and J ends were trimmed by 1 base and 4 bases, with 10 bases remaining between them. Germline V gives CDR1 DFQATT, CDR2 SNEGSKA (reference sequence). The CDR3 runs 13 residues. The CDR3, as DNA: TGCAGTGCTAGAGTACCGGGTCCCACTGAAGCTTTCTTT. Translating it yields CSARVPGPTEAFF.

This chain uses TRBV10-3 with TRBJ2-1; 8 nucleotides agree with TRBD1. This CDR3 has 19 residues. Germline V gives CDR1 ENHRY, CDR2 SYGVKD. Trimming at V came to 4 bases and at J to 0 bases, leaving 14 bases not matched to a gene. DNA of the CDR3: TGTGCCATCAGTGTCTTAGGACAGGGAGGCACCAGCTCCTACAATGAGCAGTTCTTC. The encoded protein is CAISVLGQGGTSSYNEQFF.

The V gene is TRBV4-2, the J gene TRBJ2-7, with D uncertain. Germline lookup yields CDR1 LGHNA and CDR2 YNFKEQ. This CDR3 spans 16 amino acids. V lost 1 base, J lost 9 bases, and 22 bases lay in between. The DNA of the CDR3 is TGTGCCAGCAGCCAAGCCCGGGCCCAACCCGGGCACGTGCAGTACTTC. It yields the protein CASSQARAQPGHVQYF.

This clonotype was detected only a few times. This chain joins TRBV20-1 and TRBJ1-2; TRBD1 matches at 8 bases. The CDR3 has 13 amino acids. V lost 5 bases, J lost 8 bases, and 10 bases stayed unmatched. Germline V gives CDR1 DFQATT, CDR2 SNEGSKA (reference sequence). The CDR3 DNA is TGCAGTGCTCCTTGGACAGGGAGTAGAGGCTACACCTTC. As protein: CSAPWTGSRGYTF.